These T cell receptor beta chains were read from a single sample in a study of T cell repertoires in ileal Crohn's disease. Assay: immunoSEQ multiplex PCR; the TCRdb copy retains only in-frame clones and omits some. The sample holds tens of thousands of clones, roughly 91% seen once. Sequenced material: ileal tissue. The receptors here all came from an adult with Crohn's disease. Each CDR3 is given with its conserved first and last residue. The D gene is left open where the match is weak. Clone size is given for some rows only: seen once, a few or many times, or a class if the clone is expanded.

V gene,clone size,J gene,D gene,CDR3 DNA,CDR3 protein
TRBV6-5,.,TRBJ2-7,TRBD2,TGTGCCAGCAGTCGCAGCGGGAGGCCTCCCTACGAGCAGTACTTC,CASSRSGRPPYEQYF
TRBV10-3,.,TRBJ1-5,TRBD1,TGTGCCATCAGTGGGACAGGGGCCACTCAGCCCCAGCATTTT,CAISGTGATQPQHF
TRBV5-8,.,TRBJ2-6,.,TGTGCCAGCAGCCGGTACTCTGGGGCCAACGTCCTGACTTTC,CASSRYSGANVLTF
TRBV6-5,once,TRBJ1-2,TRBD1,TGTGCCAGCAGTTACCGAGGTTCGGGACAGAGTTATGGCTACACCTTC,CASSYRGSGQSYGYTF
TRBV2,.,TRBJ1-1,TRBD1,TGTGCCAGCAGTGAGGTGACAGGGGGCCTCACTGAAGCTTTCTTT,CASSEVTGGLTEAFF
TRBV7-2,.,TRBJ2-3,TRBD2,TGTGCCAGCAGCTTAGCGGGACTAGCGGGATCCCCAGATACGCAGTATTTT,CASSLAGLAGSPDTQYF
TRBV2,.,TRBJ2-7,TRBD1,TGTGCCAGCAGTCAAACCGGGACAGTGGGCGAGCAGTACTTC,CASSQTGTVGEQYF
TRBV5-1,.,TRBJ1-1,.,TGCGCCAGCAGGCCAGGGGAGAACACTGAAGCTTTCTTT,CASRPGENTEAFF
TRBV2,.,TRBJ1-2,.,TGTGCCAGCAGTGAATCCCCAGGGTATGGCTACACCTTC,CASSESPGYGYTF
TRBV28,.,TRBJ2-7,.,TGTGCCAGTAAAGACACTGGCCGGCGGCAGTACTTC,CASKDTGRRQYF
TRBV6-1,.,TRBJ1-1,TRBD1,TGTGCCAGCAGGGGGACAGGCCTGACTGAAGCTTTCTTT,CASRGTGLTEAFF
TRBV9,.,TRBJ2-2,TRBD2,TGTGCCAGCAGCCCCAGCGGGAGGGCCATCTTAAACACCGGGGAGCTGTTTTTT,CASSPSGRAILNTGELFF
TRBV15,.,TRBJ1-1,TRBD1,TGTGCCACCAGTGTCCGGACCGGGACAGGGGGCAACACTGAAGCTTTCTTT,CATSVRTGTGGNTEAFF
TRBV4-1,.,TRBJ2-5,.,TGCGCCAGCAGCCAAGAAGGAACAGGGCAAGAGACCCAGTACTTC,CASSQEGTGQETQYF
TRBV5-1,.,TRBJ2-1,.,TGCGCCAGCAGCTTGGAGGAGGCTGAGCAGTTCTTC,CASSLEEAEQFF
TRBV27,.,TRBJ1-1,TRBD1,TGTGCCAGCAGTTCCTTGACAGGGGGGGAAGAAGCTTTCTTT,CASSSLTGGEEAFF
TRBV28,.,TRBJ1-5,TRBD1,TGTGCCAGCAGGTTTCCCCCCGGGACAGGGGTGAATCAGCCCCAGCATTTT,CASRFPPGTGVNQPQHF
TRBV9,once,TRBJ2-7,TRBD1,TGTGCCAGCAGCGTAGGAGTGACAGGGCTTGGCGAGCAGTACTTC,CASSVGVTGLGEQYF
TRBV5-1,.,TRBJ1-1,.,TGCGCCAGCAGCTTGGTGGAGAAGAACACTGAAGCTTTCTTT,CASSLVEKNTEAFF
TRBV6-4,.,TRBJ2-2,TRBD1,TGTGCCAGCAGAGGACAGGGGCAAGGCGGGGAGCTGTTTTTT,CASRGQGQGGELFF
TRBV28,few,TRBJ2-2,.,TGTGCCAGCAGAACTAACTACCAGACCGGGGAGCTGTTTTTT,CASRTNYQTGELFF
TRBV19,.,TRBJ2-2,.,TGTGCCAGTAGTCCCCCCCGGACTGTGACCGGGGAGCTGTTTTTT,CASSPPRTVTGELFF
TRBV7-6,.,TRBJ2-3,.,TGTGCCAGCAGCCAGGACAGCTACACAGATACGCAGTATTTT,CASSQDSYTDTQYF
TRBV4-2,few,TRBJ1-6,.,TGTGCCAGCAGCCGAGATACGGGACAACGAAATTCACCCCTCCACTTT,CASSRDTGQRNSPLHF
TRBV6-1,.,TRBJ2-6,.,TGTGCCAGCAGTGAAATGAGCTCTGGGGCCAACGTCCTGACTTTC,CASSEMSSGANVLTF
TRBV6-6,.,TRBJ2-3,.,TGTGCCAGCAGGCCTGTGAGTGATACGCAGTATTTT,CASRPVSDTQYF
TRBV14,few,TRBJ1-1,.,TGTGCCAGCAGCCATAACCGGGGTCTGAACACTGAAGCTTTCTTT,CASSHNRGLNTEAFF
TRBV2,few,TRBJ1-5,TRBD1,TGTGCCAGCAGCGACAGGGAAAATCAGCCCCAGCATTTT,CASSDRENQPQHF